This T cell receptor beta chain was documented in a study of blood T cell repertoires in COVID-19. The wider study: Italy, Spain and the United States were the sources of the convalescent and acute COVID-19 samples. The analysed material was cDNA or gDNA that came from T cells, B-cell-depleted T cells, or PBMCs.

Enrollees, about 18 to 95 years old, lived in approximately 24 US areas. Only in-frame clones appear in the TCRdb table, and some are missing; sequencing was by immunoSEQ multiplex PCR. Of some 340,000 clones listed, roughly four fifths were seen once; the top ten hold approximately 5%. The V segment lost 6 bases and the J segment 6 bases; nucleotides outside the gene matches: 9. Germline assignment: CDR1 LNHDA and CDR2 SQIVND (reference sequence). The CDR3 is made up of 14 amino acids. The TCR sequence derives from a woman aged 45-60 years who had recovered from COVID-19. The rearrangement joins TRBV19 to TRBJ1-2, with 8 bases matching TRBD1. Specimen: PBMCs or T cells enriched from blood (not recorded which). CDR3 sequence: CASRWTGIQDGYTF. CDR3 nucleotide sequence: TGTGCCAGTAGATGGACAGGGATTCAGGATGGCTACACCTTC.